This TCR beta chain was observed in a study of blood T cell repertoires in COVID-19 (dated by TCRdb to 2018 to 2020). Concerning the study at large: The collaborator samples originated in the United States, Italy and Spain and spanned the acute and convalescent phases of COVID-19. The material from the prospective study consisted of cDNA or gDNA derived from T cells, B-cell-depleted T cells, or PBMCs. Deeply sampled blood TCRbeta repertoires from subjects exposed to, actively infected with, or recovered from COVID-19 were included in the dataset. The repertoires were made available in a free public database intended to serve as a resource for research on the immune response to SARS-CoV-2. The samples were drawn from the first 160 participants of the ongoing ImmuneRACE study and from 1,254 subjects provided by 6 global collaborators. Sample metadata almost always included a de-identified subject ID, COVID-19 status, age in years and sex. Where available, HLA class I and class II types were taken from metadata supplied by the sample provider and were not determined by assay-based typing. Summary of the overall study and its limitations: How much clinical and demographic metadata was included differed by source and by participant, and the metadata was provided uncurated.

In the prospective study, participants were roughly 18 to 89 years old, resided in 25 or so geographic areas of the United States, and were enrolled through a virtual design. Cohort assignment in the prospective study relied on participant-reported clinical history from a screening survey and a study questionnaire. In the prospective study, mobile phlebotomists collected whole blood, serum and a nasopharyngeal or oropharyngeal swab from each participant. Participants in the prospective study had the option to provide additional blood draws and questionnaires over a roughly two-month period. Before DNA extraction, blood samples from the prospective study were shipped at room temperature or frozen. This clone was seen only once. It lacks a known antigen. Base qualities are missing; no much larger clone stands one base away. The immunoSEQ Assay, a bias-controlled multiplex PCR, was used to amplify TCRbeta CDR3 regions from genomic DNA. Per the source publication's procedure: The number of nucleated cells in each sample was estimated from the amplification of reference gene primers within the assay. To quantify the absolute abundance of each unique TCRbeta CDR3 rearrangement, sequence reads were collapsed and filtered. Productive Simpson clonality was computed per sample as the square root of Simpson's diversity index over productive rearrangements. This immuneACCESS table, as held by TCRdb, lists in-frame sequences with V and J called but not all clones. Of the missing ones, under half trace to an unresolved V gene in checked studies; the others have no known cause. V and J calls plus clone size are reproduced from that table; the DNA served to infer D and trimming. The sample data list about 250,000 clones, and 75% to 85% of these were observed just once. The ten largest clonotypes hold about 9.3% of the sample.

V trim: 4 bases; J trim: 0 bases; unmatched bases: 24. Taken from cysteine to phenylalanine, the CDR3 has 22 residues. Of the read, only the CDR3 DNA is kept; its 66 bases are in frame from base 1. The germline V gene gives CDR1 as SQVTM and CDR2 as ANQGSEA. The receptor was isolated from a woman in her 50s with acute COVID-19. What was sequenced was PBMCs or T cells enriched from blood (not recorded which). This sequence uses TRBV29-1 and TRBJ2-3; the central 11 bases match TRBD2. The CDR3 sequence is CSVGRVGFFESSGGISTDTQYF. The nucleotides read TGCAGCGTTGGGCGAGTTGGGTTTTTCGAGTCTAGCGGGGGGATTAGCACAGATACGCAGTATTTT.